This is a list of T cell receptor beta chains from one sample in a study of blood T cell repertoires in COVID-19. The protocol was immunoSEQ multiplex PCR, while the TCRdb copy is restricted to in-frame clones and leaves out a portion. The sample has 140,000 or so clones, roughly 85% seen once. Sequenced material: peripheral blood. The receptors were gathered from a man between 50 and 59 years old with acute or convalescent COVID-19. The CDR3 runs from the conserved cysteine through the conserved F or W. The D gene is left open where the match is weak. Size is omitted from some rows. Given values are once, few, many or a class for expanded clones.

v_call	j_call	clone_size	d_call	cdr3_aa	cdr3_nt
TRBV5-1	TRBJ2-1	-	-	CASSLFRSEGEQFF	TGCGCCAGCAGCTTGTTTAGGTCGGAGGGGGAGCAGTTCTTC
TRBV5-1	TRBJ2-5	-	TRBD1	CASSSGQEQETQYF	TGCGCCAGCAGCTCGGGACAGGAACAAGAGACCCAGTACTTC
TRBV13	TRBJ1-5	-	-	CASSSTRSNQPQHF	TGTGCCAGCAGCTCAACGAGGAGCAATCAGCCCCAGCATTTT
TRBV18	TRBJ1-1	-	-	CASLGQKNTEAFF	TGTGCCAGCCTTGGACAGAAGAACACTGAAGCTTTCTTT
TRBV5-1	TRBJ1-1	once	TRBD1	CASSTGDSGTEAFF	TGCGCCAGCAGTACAGGGGATTCCGGCACTGAAGCTTTCTTT
TRBV5-1	TRBJ2-2	-	-	CASRASSVGTGELFF	TGCGCCAGCAGAGCTAGCTCCGTGGGCACCGGGGAGCTGTTTTTT
TRBV10-1	TRBJ1-5	-	-	CASSDAGDQPQHF	TGCGCCAGCAGTGACGCCGGGGATCAGCCCCAGCATTTT
TRBV7-7	TRBJ2-7	once	TRBD2	CASSLGSTSGRAPYEQYF	TGTGCTAGCAGCTTAGGCTCTACTAGCGGGAGGGCCCCATACGAGCAGTACTTC
TRBV5-1	TRBJ2-2	-	-	CASSLGENTGELFF	TGCGCCAGCAGCTTGGGCGAAAACACCGGGGAGCTGTTTTTT
TRBV30	TRBJ1-2	-	TRBD1	CAWSVRRGQGYTF	TGTGCCTGGAGTGTTCGGAGGGGGCAAGGCTACACCTTC
TRBV7-3	TRBJ2-3	-	-	CASSLRRKTTGASTDTQYF	TGTGCCAGCAGCTTGCGTCGGAAGACGACAGGAGCTAGCACAGATACGCAGTATTTT
TRBV24-1	TRBJ2-3	-	TRBD2	CATSGGRGGAPDTQYF	TGTGCCACCAGTGGAGGGCGCGGGGGGGCCCCAGATACGCAGTATTTT
TRBV30	TRBJ1-1	-	-	CAWSVHTGYTEAFF	TGTGCCTGGAGTGTACACACGGGGTACACTGAAGCTTTCTTT
TRBV13	TRBJ2-1	-	TRBD2	CASSSSGIKMNEQFF	TGTGCCAGCAGCTCTAGCGGGATTAAGATGAATGAGCAGTTCTTC
TRBV10-3	TRBJ2-2	once	-	CAISVSQGNTGELFF	TGTGCCATCAGCGTGAGTCAGGGGAACACCGGGGAGCTGTTTTTT